The sequence of this TCR beta chain was determined in a study of shared clonotypes between healthy human individuals. The sample holds one count of this clone. Only in-frame clones appear in the TCRdb table, and some are missing; sequencing was by immunoSEQ multiplex PCR. This sample yields 2 million to 3 million clones, of which 80% to 95% are seen a single time; 0.35% to 0.45% belongs to the top ten. CDR1 and CDR2 (germline): MNHEY, SMNVEV (reference sequence). The junction had 10 bases not matched to a gene; V was cut back by 4 bases and J by 2 bases. The CDR3 consists of 17 residues. Sequencing was done on a sample of naive CD4+ T cells from PBMCs. Sample subset: CD45RA+ positively selected. This receptor was obtained from a man between 18 and 29 years old in good health. Some clones in this sample may be carry-over from other donors' samples. The rearrangement links TRBV27 to TRBJ1-5; the match to TRBD1 covers 8 bases. CDR3 sequence: CASSSWTGRDGNQPQHF. Written as DNA, the CDR3 is TGTGCCAGCAGTTCATGGACAGGGAGGGACGGCAATCAGCCCCAGCATTTT.